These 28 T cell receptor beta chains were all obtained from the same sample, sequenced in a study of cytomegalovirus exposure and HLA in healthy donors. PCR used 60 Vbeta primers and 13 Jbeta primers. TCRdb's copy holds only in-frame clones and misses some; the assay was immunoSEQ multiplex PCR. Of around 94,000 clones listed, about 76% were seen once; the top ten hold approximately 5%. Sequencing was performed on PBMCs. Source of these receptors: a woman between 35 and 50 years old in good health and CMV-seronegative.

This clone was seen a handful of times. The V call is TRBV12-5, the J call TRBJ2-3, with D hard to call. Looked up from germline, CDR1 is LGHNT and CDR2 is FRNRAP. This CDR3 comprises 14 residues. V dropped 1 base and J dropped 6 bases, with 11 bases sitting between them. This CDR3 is CASGLGLPGDTQYF. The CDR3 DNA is TGTGCTAGTGGTTTGGGACTTCCTGGGGATACGCAGTATTTT. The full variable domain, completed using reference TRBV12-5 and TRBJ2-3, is DARVTQTPRHKVTEMGQEVTMRCQPILGHNTVFWYRQTMMQGLELLAYFRNRAPLDDSGMPKDRFSAEMPDATLATLKIQPSEPRDSAVYFCASGLGLPGDTQYFGPGTRLTVL.

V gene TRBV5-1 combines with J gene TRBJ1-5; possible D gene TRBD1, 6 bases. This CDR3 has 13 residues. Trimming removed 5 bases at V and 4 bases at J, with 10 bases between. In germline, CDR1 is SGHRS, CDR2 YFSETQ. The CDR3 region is CASSSGENQPQHF. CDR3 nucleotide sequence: TGCGCCAGCAGTTCAGGGGAAAATCAGCCCCAGCATTTT.

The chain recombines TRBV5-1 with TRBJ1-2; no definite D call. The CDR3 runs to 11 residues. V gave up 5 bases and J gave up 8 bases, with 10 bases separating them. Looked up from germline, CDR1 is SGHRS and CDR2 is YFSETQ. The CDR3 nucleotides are TGCGCCAGCAGGGGGAGTGTGGGCTACACCTTC. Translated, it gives CASRGSVGYTF.

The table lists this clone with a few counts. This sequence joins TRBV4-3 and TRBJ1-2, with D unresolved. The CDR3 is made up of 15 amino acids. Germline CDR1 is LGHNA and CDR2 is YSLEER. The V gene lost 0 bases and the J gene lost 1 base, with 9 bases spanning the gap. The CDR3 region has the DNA TGCGCCAGCAGCCAAGACATGGCGGGTAACTATGGCTACACCTTC. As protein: CASSQDMAGNYGYTF.

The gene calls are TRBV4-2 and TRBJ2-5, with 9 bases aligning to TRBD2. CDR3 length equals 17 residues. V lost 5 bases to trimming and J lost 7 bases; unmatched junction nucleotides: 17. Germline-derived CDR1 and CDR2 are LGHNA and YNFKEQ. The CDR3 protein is CASSKAEPGLARGTQYF. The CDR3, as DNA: TGTGCCAGCAGCAAGGCCGAACCGGGACTAGCTAGGGGGACCCAGTACTTC.

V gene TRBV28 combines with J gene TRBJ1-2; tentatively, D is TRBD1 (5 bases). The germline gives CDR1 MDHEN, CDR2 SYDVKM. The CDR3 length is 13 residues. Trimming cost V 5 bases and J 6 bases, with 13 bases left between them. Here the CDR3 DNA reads TGTGCCAGCAGTCCCAGGGATGGAAATGGCTACACCTTC. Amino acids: CASSPRDGNGYTF.

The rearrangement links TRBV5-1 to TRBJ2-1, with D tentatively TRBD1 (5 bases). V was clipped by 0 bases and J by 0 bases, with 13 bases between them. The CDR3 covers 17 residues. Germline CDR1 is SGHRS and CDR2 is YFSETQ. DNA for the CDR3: TGCGCCAGCAGCTTGGGGGGCTGGGCGAGCTCCTACAATGAGCAGTTCTTC. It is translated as CASSLGGWASSYNEQFF.

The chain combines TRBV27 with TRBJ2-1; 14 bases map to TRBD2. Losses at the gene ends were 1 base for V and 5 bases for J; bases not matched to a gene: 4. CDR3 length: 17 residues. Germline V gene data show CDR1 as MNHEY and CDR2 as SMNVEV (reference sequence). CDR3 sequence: CASSLYRTSGGNNEQFF. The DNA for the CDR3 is TGTGCCAGCAGTTTATACCGGACTAGCGGGGGGAACAATGAGCAGTTCTTC.

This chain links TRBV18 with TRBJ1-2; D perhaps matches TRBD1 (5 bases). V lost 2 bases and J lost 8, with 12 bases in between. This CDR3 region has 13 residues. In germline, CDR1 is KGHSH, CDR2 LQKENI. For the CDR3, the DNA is TGTGCCAGCTCACCATTTCAGGGTGTCGGCTACACCTTC. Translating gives CASSPFQGVGYTF.

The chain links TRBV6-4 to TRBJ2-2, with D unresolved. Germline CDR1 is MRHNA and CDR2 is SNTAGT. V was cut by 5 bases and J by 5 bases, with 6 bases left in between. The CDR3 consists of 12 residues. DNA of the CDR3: TGTGCCAGCAGTACCCAGACCGGGGAGCTGTTTTTT. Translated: CASSTQTGELFF.

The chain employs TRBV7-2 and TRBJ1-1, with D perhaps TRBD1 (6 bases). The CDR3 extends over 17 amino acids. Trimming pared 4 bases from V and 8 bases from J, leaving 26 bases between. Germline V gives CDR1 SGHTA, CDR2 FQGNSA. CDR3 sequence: CASSSEADRLAYNEAFF. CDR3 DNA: TGTGCCAGCAGCTCCGAAGCCGACAGGTTGGCCTATAACGAAGCTTTCTTT.

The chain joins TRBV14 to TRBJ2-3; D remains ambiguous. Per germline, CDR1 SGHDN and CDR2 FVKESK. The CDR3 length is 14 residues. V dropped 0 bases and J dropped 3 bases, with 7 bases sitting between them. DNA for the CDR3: TGTGCCAGCAGCCAAGATCTAGGAACAGATACGCAGTATTTT. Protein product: CASSQDLGTDTQYF.

CDR3 sequence: CASSGSNSPLHF. As DNA, the CDR3 is TGTGCCAGTAGTGGGAGTAATTCACCCCTCCACTTT. This chain links TRBV19 with TRBJ1-6; D call uncertain. Germline values: CDR1 LNHDA, CDR2 SQIVND (reference sequence). The CDR3 is 12 amino acids. V lost 5 bases to trimming and J lost 6 bases, with 5 bases between them.

CDR3 DNA sequence: TGTGCCAGCAGCTCCAATCGGGGGTTTAGGAGCTACACCTTC. This gives the protein CASSSNRGFRSYTF. The rearrangement uses TRBV7-6 and TRBJ1-2; possibly TRBD1 for D (5 bases). Trimming took off 4 bases at V and 9 bases at J, with 18 bases between the two ends. From germline, CDR1 is SGHVS and CDR2 FNYEAQ. This CDR3 spans 14 amino acids.

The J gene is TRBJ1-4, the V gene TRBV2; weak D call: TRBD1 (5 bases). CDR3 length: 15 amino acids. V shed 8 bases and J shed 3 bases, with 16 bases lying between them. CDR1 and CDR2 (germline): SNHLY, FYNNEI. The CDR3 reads CASGDPRDANEKLFF. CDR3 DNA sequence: TGTGCCAGCGGCGACCCCAGGGATGCTAATGAAAAACTGTTTTTT. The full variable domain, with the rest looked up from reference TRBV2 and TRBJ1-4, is EPEVTQTPSHQVTQMGQEVILRCVPISNHLYFYWYRQILGQKVEFLVSFYNNEISEKSEIFDDQFSVERPDGSNFTLKIRSTKLEDSAMYFCASGDPRDANEKLFFGSGTQLSVL.

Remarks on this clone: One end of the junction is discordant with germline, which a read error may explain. CDR3 nucleotides: TGTGCTAGCAGCTTAACGACAGGGGCAGATACCCAGTACTTC. Residues: CASSLTTGADTQYF. The chain combines TRBV7-7 with TRBJ2-5; 8 bases map to TRBD1. This CDR3 has 14 amino acids. Per the germline V gene, CDR1 is SSHAT and CDR2 is FNYEAQ (reference sequence).

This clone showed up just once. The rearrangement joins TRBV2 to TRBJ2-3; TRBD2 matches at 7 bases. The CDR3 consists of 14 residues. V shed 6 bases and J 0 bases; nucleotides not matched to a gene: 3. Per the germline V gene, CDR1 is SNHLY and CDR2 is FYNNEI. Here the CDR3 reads CASSAGDSTDTQYF. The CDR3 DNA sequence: TGTGCCAGCAGCGCGGGGGATAGCACAGATACGCAGTATTTT.

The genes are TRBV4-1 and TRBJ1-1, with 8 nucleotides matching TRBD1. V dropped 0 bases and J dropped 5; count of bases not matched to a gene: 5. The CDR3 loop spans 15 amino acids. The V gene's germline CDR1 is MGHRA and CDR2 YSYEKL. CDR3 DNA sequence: TGCGCCAGCAGCCAAGATTCAGGGGGCTGGACTGAAGCTTTCTTT. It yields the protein CASSQDSGGWTEAFF.

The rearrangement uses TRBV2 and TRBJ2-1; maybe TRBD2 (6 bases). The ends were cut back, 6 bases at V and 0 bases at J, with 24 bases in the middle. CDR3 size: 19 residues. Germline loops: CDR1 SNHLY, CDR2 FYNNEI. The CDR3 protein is CASRRERASPKSSYNEQFF. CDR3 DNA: TGTGCCAGCAGAAGGGAGCGGGCTAGTCCTAAGAGCTCCTACAATGAGCAGTTCTTC.

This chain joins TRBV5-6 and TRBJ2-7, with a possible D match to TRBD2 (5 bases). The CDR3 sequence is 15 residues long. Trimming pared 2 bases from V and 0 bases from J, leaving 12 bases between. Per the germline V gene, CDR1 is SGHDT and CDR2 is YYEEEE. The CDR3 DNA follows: TGTGCCAGCAGCTTCTGGGAGAGATCCTCCTACGAGCAGTACTTC. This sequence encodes CASSFWERSSYEQYF.

The CDR3 coding sequence is TGTGCCAGCAGCTTGAGAGGGTGGGCAGATACGCAGTATTTT. Its protein is CASSLRGWADTQYF. V and J are TRBV5-6 and TRBJ2-3, with a weak D call TRBD2 (5 bases). The CDR3 loop spans 14 amino acids. CDR1 and CDR2 (germline): SGHDT, YYEEEE. V shed 1 base and J shed 4 bases, with 10 bases lying between them. The full variable domain, rest sourced from reference TRBV5-6 and TRBJ2-3, is DAGVTQSPTHLIKTRGQQVTLRCSPKSGHDTVSWYQQALGQGPQFIFQYYEEEERQRGNFPDRFSGHQFPNYSSELNVNALLLGDSALYLCASSLRGWADTQYFGPGTRLTVL.

The CDR3 DNA is TGTGCCAGCACAACTCAGGGAACTAAGTACGAGCAGTACTTC. Translation gives CASTTQGTKYEQYF. The chain employs TRBV2 and TRBJ2-7; perhaps TRBD1 as D (5 bases). Per the germline V gene, CDR1 is SNHLY and CDR2 is FYNNEI. V shed 7 bases and J shed 4 bases, with 17 bases lying between them. CDR3 length: 14 amino acids.

CDR3: CASSEYADTQYF. CDR3 nucleotide sequence: TGTGCCAGCAGTGAATACGCAGATACGCAGTATTTT. The chain uses TRBV25-1 and TRBJ2-3; D unresolved. Germline loops: CDR1 MGHDK, CDR2 SYGVNS. V lost 0 bases and J lost 4, with 2 bases in between. CDR3 length: 12 residues.

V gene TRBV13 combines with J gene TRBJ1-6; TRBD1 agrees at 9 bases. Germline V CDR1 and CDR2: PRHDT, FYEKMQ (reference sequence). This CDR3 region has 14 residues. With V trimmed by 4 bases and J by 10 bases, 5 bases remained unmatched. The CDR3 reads CASSSRQGGSPLHF. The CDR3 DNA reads TGTGCCAGCAGCTCTCGACAGGGGGGGTCACCCCTCCACTTT.

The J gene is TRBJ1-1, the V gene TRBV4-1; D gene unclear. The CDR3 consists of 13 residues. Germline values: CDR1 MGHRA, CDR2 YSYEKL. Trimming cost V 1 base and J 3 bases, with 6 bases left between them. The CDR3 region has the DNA TGCGCCAGCAGCCAAGTACGGTACACTGAAGCTTTCTTT. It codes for CASSQVRYTEAFF.

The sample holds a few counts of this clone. Written as DNA, the CDR3 is TGCGCCAGCAGTGAGAGGGGCGGGAGCTCCTACAATGAGCAGTTCTTC. Encoded protein: CASSERGGSSYNEQFF. This chain connects TRBV10-2 to TRBJ2-1; TRBD2 matches at 7 bases. The germline V gene encodes CDR1 WSHSY and CDR2 SAAADI. The CDR3 spans 16 residues. J lost 0 bases, V lost 2 bases, and 4 bases had no gene match.

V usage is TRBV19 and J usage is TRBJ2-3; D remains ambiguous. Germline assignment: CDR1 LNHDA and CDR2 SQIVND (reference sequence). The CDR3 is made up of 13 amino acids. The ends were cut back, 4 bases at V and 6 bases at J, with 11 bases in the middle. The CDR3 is CASSTRHADTQYF. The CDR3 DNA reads TGTGCCAGTAGTACACGACACGCGGATACGCAGTATTTT.

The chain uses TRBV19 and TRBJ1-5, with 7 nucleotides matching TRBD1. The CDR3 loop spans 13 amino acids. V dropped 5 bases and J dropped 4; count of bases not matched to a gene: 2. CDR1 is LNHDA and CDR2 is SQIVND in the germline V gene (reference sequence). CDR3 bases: TGTGCCAGTAGTGACAGGGTAAATCAGCCCCAGCATTTT. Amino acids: CASSDRVNQPQHF.